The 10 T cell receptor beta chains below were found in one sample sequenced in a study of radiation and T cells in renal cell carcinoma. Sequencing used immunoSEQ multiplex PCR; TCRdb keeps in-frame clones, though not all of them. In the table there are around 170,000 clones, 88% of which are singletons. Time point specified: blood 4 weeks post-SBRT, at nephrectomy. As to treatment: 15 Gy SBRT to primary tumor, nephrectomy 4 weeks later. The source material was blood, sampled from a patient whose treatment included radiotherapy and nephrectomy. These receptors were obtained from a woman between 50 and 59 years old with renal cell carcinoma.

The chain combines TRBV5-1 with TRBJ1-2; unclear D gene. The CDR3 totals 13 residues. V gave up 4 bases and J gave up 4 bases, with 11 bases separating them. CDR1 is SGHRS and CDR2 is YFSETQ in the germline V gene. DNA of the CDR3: TGCGCCAGCAGCGCGGACGGAGGCTATGGCTACACCTTC. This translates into CASSADGGYGYTF.

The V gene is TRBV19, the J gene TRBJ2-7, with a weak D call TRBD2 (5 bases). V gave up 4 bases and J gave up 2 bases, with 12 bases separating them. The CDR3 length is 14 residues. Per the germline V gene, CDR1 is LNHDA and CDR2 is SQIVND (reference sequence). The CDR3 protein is CASSRTVGPYEQYF. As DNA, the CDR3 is TGTGCCAGTAGTAGGACTGTTGGGCCCTACGAGCAGTACTTC.

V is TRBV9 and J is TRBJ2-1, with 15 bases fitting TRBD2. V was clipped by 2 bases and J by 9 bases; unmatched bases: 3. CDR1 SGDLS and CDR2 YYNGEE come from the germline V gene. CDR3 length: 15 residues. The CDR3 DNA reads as TGTGCCAGCAGCGTGGGACTAGCGGGGGGTGGTGAGCAGTTCTTC. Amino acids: CASSVGLAGGGEQFF.

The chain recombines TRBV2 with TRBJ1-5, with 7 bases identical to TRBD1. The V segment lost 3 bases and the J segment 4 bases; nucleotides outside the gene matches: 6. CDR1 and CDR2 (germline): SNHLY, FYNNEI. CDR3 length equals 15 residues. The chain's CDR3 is CASSDFGTENQPQHF. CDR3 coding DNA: TGTGCCAGCAGTGACTTTGGGACAGAGAATCAGCCCCAGCATTTT. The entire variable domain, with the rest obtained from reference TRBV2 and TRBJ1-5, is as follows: EPEVTQTPSHQVTQMGQEVILRCVPISNHLYFYWYRQILGQKVEFLVSFYNNEISEKSEIFDDQFSVERPDGSNFTLKIRSTKLEDSAMYFCASSDFGTENQPQHFGDGTRLSIL.

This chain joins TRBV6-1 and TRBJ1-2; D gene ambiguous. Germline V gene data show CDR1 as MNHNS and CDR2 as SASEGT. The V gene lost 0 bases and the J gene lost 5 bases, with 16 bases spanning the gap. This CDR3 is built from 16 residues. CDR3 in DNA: TGTGCCAGCAGTGAAGCGGATGAAAGGGATTCGTATGGCTACACCTTC. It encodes CASSEADERDSYGYTF.

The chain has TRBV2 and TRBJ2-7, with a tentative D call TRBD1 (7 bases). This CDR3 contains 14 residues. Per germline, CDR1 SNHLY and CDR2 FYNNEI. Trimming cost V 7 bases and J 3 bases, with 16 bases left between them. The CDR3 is CASKEGQSVYEQYF. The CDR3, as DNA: TGTGCCAGCAAGGAGGGACAGAGCGTCTACGAGCAGTACTTC.

This chain's CDR3 is CASSVDNYYGYTF. CDR3 DNA sequence: TGTGCCAGCAGTGTCGACAACTACTATGGCTACACCTTC. The J gene is TRBJ1-2, the V gene TRBV6-5; no definite D call. V was cut by 5 bases and J by 3 bases, with 10 bases left in between. Germline V gene lookup returns CDR1 MNHEY and CDR2 SVGAGI. The CDR3 runs to 13 residues.

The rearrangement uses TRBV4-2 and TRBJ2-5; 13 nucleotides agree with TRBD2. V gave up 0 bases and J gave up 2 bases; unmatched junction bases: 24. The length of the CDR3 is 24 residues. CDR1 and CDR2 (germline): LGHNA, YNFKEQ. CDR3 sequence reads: CASSQDSYEGQPGLAGSVQETQYF. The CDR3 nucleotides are TGTGCCAGCAGCCAAGATAGCTATGAGGGACAACCGGGACTAGCGGGGTCGGTACAAGAGACCCAGTACTTC.

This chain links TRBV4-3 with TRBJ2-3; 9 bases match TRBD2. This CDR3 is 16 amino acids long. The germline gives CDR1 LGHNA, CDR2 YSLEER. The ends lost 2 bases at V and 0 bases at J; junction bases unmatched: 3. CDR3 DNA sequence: TGCGCCAGCAGCCAACTAGCGGGGACTAGCACAGATACGCAGTATTTT. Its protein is CASSQLAGTSTDTQYF.

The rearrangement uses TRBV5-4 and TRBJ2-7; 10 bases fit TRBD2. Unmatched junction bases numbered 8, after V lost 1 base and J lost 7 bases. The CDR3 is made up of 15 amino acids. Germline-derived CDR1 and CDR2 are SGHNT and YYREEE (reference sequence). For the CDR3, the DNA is TGTGCCAGCAGCTTGACTAGCGGGGTTACGAAGGAGCAGTACTTC. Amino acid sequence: CASSLTSGVTKEQYF. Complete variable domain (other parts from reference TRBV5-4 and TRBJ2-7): ETGVTQSPTHLIKTRGQQVTLRCSSQSGHNTVSWYQQALGQGPQFIFQYYREEENGRGNFPPRFSGLQFPNYSSELNVNALELDDSALYLCASSLTSGVTKEQYFGPGTRLTVT.